The sequence of this T cell receptor (beta chain) was determined in a study of early T cells in non-severe SARS-CoV-2 infection. For the study at large: Bulk RNA from unsorted whole blood was sequenced; chains were unpaired.

The CDR3 loop spans 15 amino acids. V was clipped by 4 bases and J by 5 bases; unmatched bases: 9. Germline-derived CDR1 and CDR2 are ENHRY and SYGVKD. From the 5' RACE reads, TCRdb called clonotypes with MiXCR, one entry per CDR3 protein. The table records approximately 39,000 distinct CDR3 sequences, 6% to 8.5% of them present only once. Source: whole blood, taken at baseline. V gene TRBV10-3 combines with J gene TRBJ1-1; 8 bases are shared with TRBD1. This clonotype originated in an adult who was a healthcare worker with PCR-confirmed SARS-CoV-2 infection or an uninfected control (not recorded which). The CDR3 sequence: CAISAPQGARTEAFF. The CDR3 nucleotides read TGTGCCATCAGTGCCCCCCAGGGGGCGCGAACTGAAGCTTTCTTT.